Each of the 14 T cell receptor beta chains below was sequenced from the same sample in a study of blood T cell repertoires in COVID-19. Generated by immunoSEQ multiplex PCR, the TCRdb table keeps only in-frame clones and is missing some. This table holds about 38,000 clones, roughly 87% found once. The sequencing input was peripheral blood. These receptors were taken from a human donor in a cohort sampled during active COVID-19.

This CDR3 is CASSVLVGLDEQFF. For the CDR3, the DNA is TGTGCCAGCTCCGTGCTAGTTGGTCTAGATGAGCAGTTCTTC. This chain joins TRBV18 and TRBJ2-1, with D hard to call. Trimming cost V 6 bases and J 8 bases, with 17 bases left between them. Germline values: CDR1 KGHSH, CDR2 LQKENI. CDR3 length: 14 amino acids.

The table lists this clone with a count of one. The genes are TRBV30 and TRBJ2-2; 10 nucleotides line up with TRBD2. There are 16 residues in the CDR3. Per germline, CDR1 GTSNPN and CDR2 SVGIG (reference sequence). The V and J ends lost 3 bases and 3 bases, in that order; junction bases with no gene match: 7. The CDR3 here is CAWRASGRWDTGELFF. In DNA, the CDR3 is TGTGCCTGGAGGGCTAGCGGGAGATGGGACACCGGGGAGCTGTTTTTT.

The chain recombines TRBV2 with TRBJ1-4, with D perhaps matching TRBD1 (5 bases). Germline CDR1 is SNHLY and CDR2 is FYNNEI. Trimming removed 6 bases at V and 0 bases at J, with 11 bases between. The CDR3 is made up of 15 amino acids. The CDR3 DNA reads as TGTGCCAGCAGGACCGGGGGGGCAACTAATGAAAAACTGTTTTTT. Protein: CASRTGGATNEKLFF.

This rearrangement joins TRBV5-1 to TRBJ2-1; the D is unclear. The V and J ends lost 0 bases and 6 bases respectively, with 7 bases between them. Germline V gene data show CDR1 as SGHRS and CDR2 as YFSETQ. CDR3 length equals 13 residues. This CDR3 reads CASSLGDRNEQFF. CDR3 nucleotides: TGCGCCAGCAGCTTGGGAGATCGCAATGAGCAGTTCTTC.

This sequence joins TRBV11-3 and TRBJ2-2, with 7 bases identical to TRBD2. The germline V gene has CDR1 SGHNT and CDR2 YENEEA. J gave up 3 bases and V 0 bases, and 4 bases lay outside the gene matches. There are 16 residues in the CDR3. The CDR3 region has the DNA TGTGCCAGCAGCTTAGAGGGGCGGGGGTACACCGGGGAGCTGTTTTTT. As protein: CASSLEGRGYTGELFF.

This chain joins TRBV27 and TRBJ2-2, with 8 bases lining up with TRBD2. CDR3 size: 16 residues. Germline values: CDR1 MNHEY, CDR2 SMNVEV (reference sequence). The junction had 10 bases not matched to a gene; V was cut back by 3 bases and J by 7 bases. CDR3 in DNA: TGTGCCAGCAGTTTCTCCGGGACTAGAGCGTTCGGGGAGCTGTTTTTT. Its protein product is CASSFSGTRAFGELFF.

This chain uses TRBV11-2 with TRBJ1-5; TRBD1 matches at 9 bases. V shed 4 bases and J 5 bases; nucleotides not matched to a gene: 15. In germline, CDR1 is SGHAT, CDR2 FQNNGV. The CDR3 is made up of 18 amino acids. The CDR3 protein is CASSYDRPGQGYYQPQHF. CDR3 bases: TGTGCCAGCAGCTACGACCGACCGGGACAGGGTTATTATCAGCCCCAGCATTTT.

The rearrangement uses TRBV12-5 and TRBJ2-1; D unresolved. The CDR3 has 14 amino acids. Trimming left V 0 bases short and J 8 bases short, with 11 bases between. Germline CDR1 and CDR2: LGHNT and FRNRAP. The CDR3 DNA reads TGTGCTAGTGGTTTGGTACTTAGCCCCCATGAGCAGTTCTTC. It specifies CASGLVLSPHEQFF.

The gene calls are TRBV9 and TRBJ2-1, with 9 bases aligning to TRBD1. The germline gives CDR1 SGDLS, CDR2 YYNGEE. Trimming took 2 bases from V and 6 from J; bases not matched to a gene: 6. The CDR3 sequence is 15 residues long. CDR3 nucleotides: TGTGCCAGCAGCGTCCAACAGGGGGCGGGCAATGAGCAGTTCTTC. It translates to CASSVQQGAGNEQFF. Variable domain in full (rest from reference TRBV9 and TRBJ2-1): DSGVTQTPKHLITATGQRVTLRCSPRSGDLSVYWYQQSLDQGLQFLIQYYNGEERAKGNILERFSAQQFPDLHSELNLSSLELGDSALYFCASSVQQGAGNEQFFGPGTRLTVL.

The rearrangement uses TRBV4-1 and TRBJ2-3, with 8 nucleotides matching TRBD2. Trimming at V came to 5 bases and at J to 5 bases, leaving 15 bases not matched to a gene. Germline V gives CDR1 MGHRA, CDR2 YSYEKL. This CDR3 is built from 17 residues. CDR3 amino acids: CASSIGGAGATGDTQYF. The CDR3 DNA reads TGCGCCAGCAGCATCGGGGGGGCGGGGGCCACAGGAGATACGCAGTATTTT.

The chain recombines TRBV15 with TRBJ2-1, with 11 bases matching TRBD2. Germline-derived CDR1 and CDR2 are LNHNV and YYDKDF (reference sequence). The CDR3 has 16 amino acids. The junction had 8 bases not matched to a gene; V was cut back by 6 bases and J by 4 bases. The CDR3 loop reads CATRLAGGPGYNEQFF. CDR3 DNA: TGTGCCACCAGGTTAGCGGGAGGGCCGGGATACAATGAGCAGTTCTTC.

The rearrangement joins TRBV19 to TRBJ2-1; 7 bases match TRBD2. The CDR3 consists of 15 residues. V shed 2 bases, J shed 3 bases, and the junction held 4 bases outside the gene matches. Germline lookup yields CDR1 LNHDA and CDR2 SQIVND (reference sequence). CDR3 coding DNA: TGTGCCAGTAGTATATCGGCTAGCGGCTACAATGAGCAGTTCTTC. Encoded protein: CASSISASGYNEQFF.

V usage is TRBV7-2 and J usage is TRBJ1-5, with TRBD1 matching 9 bases. The CDR3 length is 16 residues. V trimming: 0 bases; J trimming: 7 bases; junction bases outside the gene matches: 7. Germline CDR1 SGHTA, CDR2 FQGNSA. CDR3: CASSLAPGQGGQPQHF. In nucleotides, the CDR3 is TGTGCCAGCAGCTTAGCTCCGGGACAGGGTGGGCAGCCCCAGCATTTT.

This sequence joins TRBV7-3 and TRBJ2-3; a possible D gene is TRBD2 (6 bases). This CDR3 spans 14 amino acids. V was shortened by 5 bases and J by 1 base, with 10 bases between the two germline ends. Germline CDR1 SGHTA, CDR2 FQGTGA. This CDR3 reads CASSPGLGTDTQYF. CDR3 in DNA: TGTGCCAGCAGCCCGGGACTGGGCACAGATACGCAGTATTTT.